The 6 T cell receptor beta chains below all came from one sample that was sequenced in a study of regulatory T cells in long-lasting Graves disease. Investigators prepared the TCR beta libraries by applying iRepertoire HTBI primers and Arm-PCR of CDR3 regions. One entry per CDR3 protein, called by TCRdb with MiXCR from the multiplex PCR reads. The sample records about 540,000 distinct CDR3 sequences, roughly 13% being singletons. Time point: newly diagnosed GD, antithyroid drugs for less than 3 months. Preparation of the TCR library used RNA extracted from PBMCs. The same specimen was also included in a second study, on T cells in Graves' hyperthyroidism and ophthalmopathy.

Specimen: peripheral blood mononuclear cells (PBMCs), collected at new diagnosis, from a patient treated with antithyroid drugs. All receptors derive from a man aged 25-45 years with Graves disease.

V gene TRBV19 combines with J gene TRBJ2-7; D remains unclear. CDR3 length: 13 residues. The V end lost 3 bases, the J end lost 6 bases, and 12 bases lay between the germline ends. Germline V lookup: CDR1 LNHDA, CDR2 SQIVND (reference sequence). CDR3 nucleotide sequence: TGTGCCAGTAGTATCCTCCCGCCTTCCGAGCAGTACTTC. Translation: CASSILPPSEQYF.

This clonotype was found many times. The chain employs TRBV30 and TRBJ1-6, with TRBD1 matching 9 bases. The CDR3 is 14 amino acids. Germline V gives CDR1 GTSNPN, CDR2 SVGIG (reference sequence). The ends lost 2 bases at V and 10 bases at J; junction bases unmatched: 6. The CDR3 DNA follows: TGTGCCTGGAGTCTCCGGGACAGGGCCTCACCCCTCCACTTT. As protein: CAWSLRDRASPLHF.

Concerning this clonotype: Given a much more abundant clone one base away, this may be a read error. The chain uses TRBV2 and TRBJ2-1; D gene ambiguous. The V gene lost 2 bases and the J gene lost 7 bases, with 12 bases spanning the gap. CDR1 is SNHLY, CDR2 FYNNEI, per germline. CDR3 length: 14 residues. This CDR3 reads CASSEIVSANEQFF. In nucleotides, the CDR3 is TGTGCCAGCAGTGAAATAGTGTCGGCTAATGAGCAGTTCTTC. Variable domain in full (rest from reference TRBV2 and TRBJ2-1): EPEVTQTPSHQVTQMGQEVILRCVPISNHLYFYWYRQILGQKVEFLVSFYNNEISEKSEIFDDQFSVERPDGSNFTLKIRSTKLEDSAMYFCASSEIVSANEQFFGPGTRLTVL.

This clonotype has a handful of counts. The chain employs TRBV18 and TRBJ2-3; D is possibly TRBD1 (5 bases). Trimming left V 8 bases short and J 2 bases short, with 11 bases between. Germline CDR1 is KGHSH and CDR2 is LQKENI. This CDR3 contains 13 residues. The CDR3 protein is CASTRVDTDTQYF. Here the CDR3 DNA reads TGTGCCAGCACCAGGGTGGACACAGATACGCAGTATTTT.

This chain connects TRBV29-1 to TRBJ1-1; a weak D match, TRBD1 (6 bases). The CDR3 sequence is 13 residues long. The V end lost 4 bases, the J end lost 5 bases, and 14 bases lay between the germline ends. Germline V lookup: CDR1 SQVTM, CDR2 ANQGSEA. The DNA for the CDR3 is TGCAGCGTTGGGGGCAGGGGTTGGACTGAAGCTTTCTTT. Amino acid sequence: CSVGGRGWTEAFF.

The CDR3 reads CASSGGWREGHPETQYF. The CDR3 DNA is TGTGCCAGCAGTGGGGGGTGGCGGGAGGGCCACCCAGAGACCCAGTACTTC. This chain links TRBV25-1 with TRBJ2-5, with TRBD2 matching 9 bases. V lost 4 bases to trimming and J lost 4 bases; unmatched junction nucleotides: 13. The CDR3 consists of 17 residues. Germline V gene sequence: CDR1 MGHDK, CDR2 SYGVNS. Full variable domain (rest looked up from reference TRBV25-1 and TRBJ2-5): EADIYQTPRYLVIGTGKKITLECSQTMGHDKMYWYQQDPGMELHLIHYSYGVNSTEKGDLSSESTVSRIRTEHFPLTLESARPSHTSQYLCASSGGWREGHPETQYFGPGTRLLVL.